A single sample is the source of the 7 T cell receptor beta chains below, sequenced in a study of beta chain features in type 1 diabetes. Study-wide results and caveats: Type 1 diabetes patients had moderately but significantly shorter TCRB CDR3s in all four CD4+ subsets.

The sequenced template was cDNA made from the entire isolated RNA. Assay used: immunoSEQ multiplex PCR; TCRdb lists only in-frame clones, some missing. The data show roughly 150,000 clones, 7% to 9.5% seen once. These receptors' targets are unknown. Sequenced: central memory CD4+ T cells from blood. The receptors here all came from a woman aged 25-40 years with type 1 diabetes.

The CDR3 protein is CASSLARLAGETQYF. The CDR3 DNA reads TGTGCCAGCAGCTTGGCCCGACTAGCGGGAGAGACCCAGTACTTC. The chain combines TRBV5-8 with TRBJ2-5; 10 nucleotides match TRBD2. This CDR3 comprises 15 residues. V was pared by 0 bases and J by 4 bases, with 3 bases of the junction left unmatched. Per the germline V gene, CDR1 is SGHTS and CDR2 is YDEGEE.

The chain joins TRBV4-2 to TRBJ2-7; tentative D call: TRBD2 (5 bases). Trimming removed 0 bases at V and 6 bases at J, with 12 bases between. In germline, CDR1 is LGHNA, CDR2 YNFKEQ. CDR3 length equals 14 residues. As DNA, the CDR3 is TGTGCCAGCAGCCAAGAAATAGCGTGGTCCGAGCAGTACTTC. This translates into CASSQEIAWSEQYF.

The rearrangement joins TRBV28 to TRBJ2-7, with D tentatively TRBD2 (5 bases). The germline gives CDR1 MDHEN, CDR2 SYDVKM. This CDR3 spans 12 amino acids. The germline V and J ends were trimmed by 8 bases and 5 bases, with 13 bases remaining between them. The DNA of the CDR3 is TGTGCCAGCGGAGGACGGGTACACGAGCAGTACTTC. This sequence encodes CASGGRVHEQYF.

The chain joins TRBV28 to TRBJ1-1; tentatively, D is TRBD1 (6 bases). V was cut by 2 bases and J by 8 bases, with 15 bases left in between. Germline assignment: CDR1 MDHEN and CDR2 SYDVKM. The CDR3 loop spans 14 amino acids. The chain's CDR3 is CASSLPLTGEEAFF. The CDR3, as DNA: TGTGCCAGCAGTTTACCCCTGACAGGCGAAGAAGCTTTCTTT.

This clone was detected a few times. The V gene is TRBV19, the J gene TRBJ2-7, with D perhaps matching TRBD1 (7 bases). This CDR3 is 15 amino acids long. Trimming took off 5 bases at V and 3 bases at J, with 17 bases between the two ends. The germline CDR1 and CDR2 sequences are LNHDA and SQIVND (reference sequence). The CDR3 DNA is TGTGCCAGTAGTGCATCAGGGGGGTACATCTACGAGCAGTACTTC. Amino acids: CASSASGGYIYEQYF.

The chain joins TRBV9 to TRBJ2-1, with a possible D match to TRBD2 (5 bases). This CDR3 has 14 amino acids. CDR1 is SGDLS, CDR2 YYNGEE, per germline. The germline V and J ends were trimmed by 0 bases and 8 bases, with 12 bases remaining between them. The CDR3 DNA reads as TGTGCCAGCAGCGTAGTGGCTAGTAGCGATGAGCAGTTCTTC. This encodes CASSVVASSDEQFF.

Remarks on this clone: Relative to the germline gene, one junction end is altered; a read error may explain this. This sequence joins TRBV6-1 and TRBJ2-1; 10 bases line up with TRBD2. The CDR3 consists of 16 residues. Germline V lookup: CDR1 MNHNS, CDR2 SASEGT. DNA for the CDR3: TGTGCCAGCAGGGAAGCGGGACTAGCGAGAGGCGATGAGCAGTTCTTC. This sequence encodes CASREAGLARGDEQFF.